These 27 T cell receptor beta chains originate from one sample sequenced in a study of cytomegalovirus exposure and HLA in healthy donors. Using immunoSEQ multiplex PCR, the repertoire was profiled, and TCRdb retains in-frame clones only, with some absent. The table has 90,000 to 140,000 clones, around 86% seen once; the top ten hold about 4%. The sample was PBMCs. The receptors shown here come from a woman in her late teens or twenties in good health and CMV-seropositive.

This rearrangement joins TRBV30 to TRBJ2-4; 10 nucleotides match TRBD2. The V and J ends lost 0 bases and 14 bases, in that order; junction bases with no gene match: 19. This CDR3 is 17 amino acids long. CDR1 and CDR2 from the germline V gene are GTSNPN and SVGIG (reference sequence). CDR3 region: CAWSVASGRVGGAGKYF. In nucleotides, the CDR3 is TGTGCCTGGAGTGTAGCCAGCGGGAGGGTTGGAGGGGCCGGGAAGTACTTC.

V and J are TRBV5-4 and TRBJ1-2; 10 bases are a match to TRBD1. Germline CDR1 SGHNT, CDR2 YYREEE (reference sequence). This CDR3 spans 14 amino acids. V trimming: 0 bases; J trimming: 5 bases; junction bases outside the gene matches: 1. The CDR3, as DNA: TGTGCCAGCAGCTTGGGGACAGGGGGTTATGGCTACACCTTC. Its translation: CASSLGTGGYGYTF.

V and J are TRBV28 and TRBJ2-1; 16 nucleotides match TRBD2. The CDR3 has 16 amino acids. Germline CDR1 is MDHEN and CDR2 is SYDVKM. Trimming removed 3 bases from V and 9 bases from J; junction bases left unmatched: 5. The CDR3 nucleotides are TGTGCCAGCAGTTTTTTTGGGACTAGCGGGAGGGTTGAGCAGTTCTTC. Its translation is CASSFFGTSGRVEQFF.

This clone turned up a few times. V and J are TRBV2 and TRBJ2-7; D not resolved. CDR1 SNHLY and CDR2 FYNNEI come from the germline V gene. This CDR3 has 10 amino acids. V was clipped by 8 bases and J by 1 base, with 3 bases between them. CDR3 coding DNA: TGTGCCAGCCAATCCTACGAGCAGTACTTC. Amino acids: CASQSYEQYF.

The chain uses TRBV2 and TRBJ2-7; 7 positions agree with TRBD2. V was clipped by 3 bases and J by 2 bases; unmatched bases: 7. This CDR3 region has 15 residues. Germline lookup yields CDR1 SNHLY and CDR2 FYNNEI. CDR3 protein: CASSDPGLAAYEQYF. CDR3 bases: TGTGCCAGCAGTGACCCGGGGCTAGCGGCCTACGAGCAGTACTTC.

The J gene is TRBJ2-3, the V gene TRBV7-9, with TRBD2 matching 14 bases. V trimming: 6 bases; J trimming: 8 bases; junction bases outside the gene matches: 7. Germline CDR1 SEHNR, CDR2 FQNEAQ (reference sequence). This CDR3 is built from 15 residues. Written as DNA, the CDR3 is TGTGCCAGCAGGTGGACTAGCGGGGGGCATACTACGCAGTATTTT. This translates into CASRWTSGGHTTQYF. Looking up the rest from reference TRBV7-9 and TRBJ2-3 gives the full variable domain: DTGVSQNPRHKITKRGQNVTFRCDPISEHNRLYWYRQTLGQGPEFLTYFQNEAQLEKSRLLSDRFSAERPKGSFSTLEIQRTEQGDSAMYLCASRWTSGGHTTQYFGPGTRLTVL.

This chain uses TRBV28 with TRBJ1-2; D perhaps matches TRBD1 (6 bases). The V end lost 6 bases, the J end lost 2 bases, and 19 bases lay between the germline ends. The CDR3 runs 16 residues. The germline gives CDR1 MDHEN, CDR2 SYDVKM. This CDR3 reads CASSRYVQGTNYGYTF. The CDR3 DNA reads TGTGCCAGCAGCCGATATGTACAGGGAACAAACTATGGCTACACCTTC.

The chain carries TRBV9 and TRBJ1-1, with TRBD1 identical over 7 bases. The trim removed 4 bases at V and 0 bases at J, leaving 3 bases unmatched. The CDR3 spans 14 residues. Germline V CDR1 and CDR2: SGDLS, YYNGEE. The CDR3 DNA reads TGTGCCAGCAGCCAAGGGGGCGTGAACACTGAAGCTTTCTTT. Translation gives CASSQGGVNTEAFF.

The J gene is TRBJ2-1, the V gene TRBV5-6, with D unresolved. V gave up 3 bases and J gave up 12 bases, with 13 bases separating them. The CDR3 contains 12 residues. From germline, CDR1 is SGHDT and CDR2 YYEEEE. CDR3 in amino acids: CASSSVAGVQFF. The CDR3 DNA sequence: TGTGCCAGCAGCTCTGTGGCTGGTGTGCAGTTCTTC. Filled out from reference TRBV5-6 and TRBJ2-1, the complete variable domain reads DAGVTQSPTHLIKTRGQQVTLRCSPKSGHDTVSWYQQALGQGPQFIFQYYEEEERQRGNFPDRFSGHQFPNYSSELNVNALLLGDSALYLCASSSVAGVQFFGPGTRLTVL.

The gene calls are TRBV4-2 and TRBJ1-4; 9 positions match TRBD1. This CDR3 comprises 16 residues. Germline trimming cut 1 base from V and 4 bases from J; bases unmatched to any gene: 4. Germline V gene lookup returns CDR1 LGHNA and CDR2 YNFKEQ. The CDR3 bases are TGTGCCAGCAGCCAAGGACAGGGGGACCTTAATGAAAAACTGTTTTTT. Translating it yields CASSQGQGDLNEKLFF.

V gene TRBV30 combines with J gene TRBJ2-5; a weak D match, TRBD2 (6 bases). Germline V gene sequence: CDR1 GTSNPN, CDR2 SVGIG (reference sequence). This CDR3 region has 13 residues. V lost 7 bases and J lost 7, with 19 bases in between. CDR3 nucleotides: TGTGCCTCGGAGAGGGGCGGGGAAGGGACCCAGTACTTC. It encodes CASERGGEGTQYF.

The V gene is TRBV4-1, the J gene TRBJ2-6, with TRBD2 matching over 13 bases. This CDR3 is built from 20 residues. Germline V gives CDR1 MGHRA, CDR2 YSYEKL. Trimming cost V 4 bases and J 0 bases; bases outside gene matches: 9. CDR3 nucleotides: TGCGCCAGCAGCCGAAAGGGACTAGCGGGATTTCACTCTGGGGCCAACGTCCTGACTTTC. Residues: CASSRKGLAGFHSGANVLTF.

In its sample, this clone was seen a few times. The rearrangement joins TRBV19 to TRBJ1-2; D might be TRBD1 (6 bases). V dropped 6 bases and J dropped 7 bases, with 12 bases sitting between them. Germline CDR1 is LNHDA and CDR2 is SQIVND (reference sequence). The CDR3 covers 12 residues. The CDR3 loop reads CASSTGNSGYTF. In nucleotides, the CDR3 is TGTGCCAGTAGCACAGGGAACAGTGGCTACACCTTC. Full variable domain (remainder filled in from reference TRBV19 and TRBJ1-2): DGGITQSPKYLFRKEGQNVTLSCEQNLNHDAMYWYRQDPGQGLRLIYYSQIVNDFQKGDIAEGYSVSREKKESFPLTVTSAQKNPTAFYLCASSTGNSGYTFGSGTRLTVV.

V is TRBV9 and J is TRBJ2-7; D perhaps matches TRBD2 (6 bases). V was pared by 0 bases and J by 3 bases, with 13 bases between. Germline CDR1 reads SGDLS; CDR2 reads YYNGEE. This CDR3 region has 15 residues. The CDR3 DNA reads as TGTGCCAGCAGCGTAGAAAGCGGGCCCTACTACGAGCAGTACTTC. Residues: CASSVESGPYYEQYF. Combining the CDR3 with reference TRBV9 and TRBJ2-7 gives the whole variable domain DSGVTQTPKHLITATGQRVTLRCSPRSGDLSVYWYQQSLDQGLQFLIQYYNGEERAKGNILERFSAQQFPDLHSELNLSSLELGDSALYFCASSVESGPYYEQYFGPGTRLTVT.

The chain carries TRBV11-3 and TRBJ2-2, with 10 bases aligning to TRBD2. Unmatched junction bases numbered 10, after V lost 5 bases and J lost 7 bases. CDR3 size: 16 residues. Per the germline V gene, CDR1 is SGHNT and CDR2 is YENEEA. The CDR3 coding sequence is TGTGCCAGCAGCCGGCAAGGGGGACTAGCGTTCGGGGAGCTGTTTTTT. Translation gives CASSRQGGLAFGELFF.

The V call is TRBV4-2, the J call TRBJ2-1; 10 bases agree with TRBD1. Germline-derived CDR1 and CDR2 are LGHNA and YNFKEQ. V lost 0 bases to trimming and J lost 0 bases; unmatched junction nucleotides: 8. This CDR3 region has 19 residues. The CDR3 DNA sequence: TGTGCCAGCAGCCAAGATCACGGGACAGGGGTTCTCTCCTACAATGAGCAGTTCTTC. Translation: CASSQDHGTGVLSYNEQFF.

CDR3 DNA sequence: TGTGCCAGCAGTGAAGTGTTAGAGGACTATGGCTACACCTTC. This codes for CASSEVLEDYGYTF. The chain uses TRBV6-1 and TRBJ1-2; D not certain. The length of the CDR3 is 14 residues. Per germline, CDR1 MNHNS and CDR2 SASEGT. V was shortened by 1 base and J by 3 bases, with 9 bases between the two germline ends.

The V and J genes are TRBV11-3 and TRBJ1-2, with D perhaps matching TRBD1 (5 bases). With 0 bases removed from V and 3 bases from J, the gap between germline ends came to 5 bases. Germline CDR1 and CDR2: SGHNT and YENEEA. CDR3 length: 13 amino acids. CDR3 nucleotide sequence: TGTGCCAGCAGCTTAGACAGGGACTATGGCTACACCTTC. Protein product: CASSLDRDYGYTF.

The rearrangement joins TRBV27 to TRBJ1-5, with TRBD1 as a possible D gene (5 bases). Germline CDR1 reads MNHEY; CDR2 reads SMNVEV (reference sequence). V was pared by 2 bases and J by 7 bases, with 12 bases between. This CDR3 is built from 14 residues. The CDR3 DNA is TGTGCCAGCAGTTTACGGGGCGGGGGACAGCCCCAGCATTTT. It encodes CASSLRGGGQPQHF.

The genes are TRBV7-2 and TRBJ2-7, with TRBD2 matching over 9 bases. CDR1 and CDR2 from the germline V gene are SGHTA and FQGNSA. The CDR3 has 15 residues. V lost 3 bases, J lost 2 bases, and 5 bases stayed unmatched. The CDR3 DNA follows: TGTGCCAGCAGCTTTGAGACTAGCGGCGCCTACGAGCAGTACTTC. Protein product: CASSFETSGAYEQYF.

The chain joins TRBV4-1 to TRBJ1-2; 7 bases match TRBD1. The V gene's germline CDR1 is MGHRA and CDR2 YSYEKL. The CDR3 has 15 amino acids. V was pared by 1 base and J by 8 bases, with 10 bases of the junction left unmatched. The CDR3 loop reads CASSQGRTGRGGYTF. In DNA, the CDR3 is TGCGCCAGCAGCCAAGGAAGGACAGGCCGAGGGGGCTACACCTTC.

The rearrangement uses TRBV2 and TRBJ1-1; D gene ambiguous. CDR3 length: 13 residues. Germline V CDR1 and CDR2: SNHLY, FYNNEI. Trimming shortened V by 3 bases and J by 1 base, and 6 bases separated the two germline ends. CDR3 sequence: CASSDGQNTEAFF. As DNA, the CDR3 is TGTGCCAGCAGTGATGGGCAGAACACTGAAGCTTTCTTT. The complete variable domain, with remaining parts taken from reference TRBV2 and TRBJ1-1, reads EPEVTQTPSHQVTQMGQEVILRCVPISNHLYFYWYRQILGQKVEFLVSFYNNEISEKSEIFDDQFSVERPDGSNFTLKIRSTKLEDSAMYFCASSDGQNTEAFFGQGTRLTVV.

The count of this clone is one. This chain connects TRBV28 to TRBJ2-5, with TRBD2 matching 11 bases. CDR3 length: 14 amino acids. Germline loops: CDR1 MDHEN, CDR2 SYDVKM. Losses at the gene ends were 6 bases for V and 1 base for J; bases not matched to a gene: 1. The DNA for the CDR3 is TGTGCCAGCAGCCTAGCGGGGGGCCAAGAGACCCAGTACTTC. Residues: CASSLAGGQETQYF. Full variable domain (rest looked up from reference TRBV28 and TRBJ2-5): DVKVTQSSRYLVKRTGEKVFLECVQDMDHENMFWYRQDPGLGLRLIYFSYDVKMKEKGDIPEGYSVSREKKERFSLILESASTNQTSMYLCASSLAGGQETQYFGPGTRLLVL.

This chain uses TRBV7-9 with TRBJ2-7; 9 nucleotides align to TRBD2. Germline V CDR1 and CDR2: SEHNR, FQNEAQ (reference sequence). Trimming took 4 bases from V and 3 from J; bases not matched to a gene: 13. This CDR3 region has 17 residues. Here the CDR3 reads CASSYTNSGRDYYEQYF. CDR3 coding DNA: TGTGCCAGCAGCTATACCAATAGCGGGAGAGACTACTACGAGCAGTACTTC.

The chain employs TRBV19 and TRBJ2-1; 7 bases match TRBD1. Trimming removed 3 bases from V and 0 bases from J; junction bases left unmatched: 2. The CDR3 is 15 residues long. Per germline, CDR1 LNHDA and CDR2 SQIVND (reference sequence). DNA of the CDR3: TGTGCCAGTAGTATGGACAGGAGCTCCTACAATGAGCAGTTCTTC. Its protein product is CASSMDRSSYNEQFF.

The J gene is TRBJ2-7, the V gene TRBV12-5; the D is unclear. This CDR3 has 13 residues. With 1 base removed from V and 1 base from J, the gap between germline ends came to 5 bases. Germline V gene data show CDR1 as LGHNT and CDR2 as FRNRAP. CDR3 amino acids: CASGLGASYEQYF. The CDR3 DNA reads TGTGCTAGTGGTTTGGGGGCTTCCTACGAGCAGTACTTC.

A word on this clone: Different DNA sequences within this sample yield the same CDR3. The rearrangement uses TRBV18 and TRBJ2-3; D is possibly TRBD2 (6 bases). The V and J ends lost 0 bases and 0 bases respectively, with 7 bases between them. The germline V gene encodes CDR1 KGHSH and CDR2 LQKENI. The CDR3 covers 15 residues. The CDR3 region has the DNA TGTGCCAGCTCACCACCCAGCGGGAGCACAGATACGCAGTATTTT. Protein: CASSPPSGSTDTQYF.